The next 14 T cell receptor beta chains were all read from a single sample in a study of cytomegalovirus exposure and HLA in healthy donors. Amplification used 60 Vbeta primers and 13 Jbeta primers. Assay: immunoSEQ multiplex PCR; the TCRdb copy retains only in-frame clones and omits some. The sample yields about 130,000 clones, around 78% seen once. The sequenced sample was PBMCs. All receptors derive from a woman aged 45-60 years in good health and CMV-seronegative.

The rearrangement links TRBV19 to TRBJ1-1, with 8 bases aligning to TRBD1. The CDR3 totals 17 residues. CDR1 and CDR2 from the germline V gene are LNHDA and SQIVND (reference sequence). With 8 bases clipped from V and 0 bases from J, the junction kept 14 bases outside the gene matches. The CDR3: CASLRAGGGWLNTEAFF. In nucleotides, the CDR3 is TGTGCCAGTCTTCGGGCAGGGGGCGGCTGGTTGAACACTGAAGCTTTCTTT.

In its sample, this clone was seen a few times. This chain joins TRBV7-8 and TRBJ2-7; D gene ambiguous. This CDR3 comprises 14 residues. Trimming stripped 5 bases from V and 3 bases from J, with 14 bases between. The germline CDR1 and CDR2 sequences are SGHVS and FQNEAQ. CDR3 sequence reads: CASSQFVSYYEQYF. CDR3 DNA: TGTGCCAGCAGCCAGTTTGTAAGTTACTACGAGCAGTACTTC.

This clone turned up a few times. The CDR3 loop reads CASSSTGITEAFF. For the CDR3, the DNA is TGCGCCAGCAGCTCGACAGGTATAACTGAAGCTTTCTTT. The gene calls are TRBV5-1 and TRBJ1-1, with D possibly matching TRBD1 (6 bases). V lost 3 bases and J lost 5, with 11 bases in between. Germline CDR1 SGHRS, CDR2 YFSETQ. The length of the CDR3 is 13 residues.

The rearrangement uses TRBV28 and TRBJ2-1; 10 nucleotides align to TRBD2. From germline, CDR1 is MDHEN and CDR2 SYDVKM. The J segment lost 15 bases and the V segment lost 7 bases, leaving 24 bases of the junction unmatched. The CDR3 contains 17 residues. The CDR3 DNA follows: TGTGCCAGCAACTTCCTCTTCGGGACTAGCGATCCTACATCGCCGTTCTTC. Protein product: CASNFLFGTSDPTSPFF.

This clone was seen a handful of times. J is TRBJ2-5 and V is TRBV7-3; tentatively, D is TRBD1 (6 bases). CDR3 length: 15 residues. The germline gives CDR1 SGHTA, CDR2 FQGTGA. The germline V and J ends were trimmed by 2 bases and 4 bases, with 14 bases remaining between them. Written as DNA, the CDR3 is TGTGCCAGCAGCTTAGGAGAGACAGGACGAGAGACCCAGTACTTC. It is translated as CASSLGETGRETQYF.

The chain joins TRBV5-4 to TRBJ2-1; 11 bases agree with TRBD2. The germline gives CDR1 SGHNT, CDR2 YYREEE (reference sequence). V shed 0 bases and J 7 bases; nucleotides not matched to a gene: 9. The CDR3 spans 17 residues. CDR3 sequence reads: CASSLGGSGRATNEQFF. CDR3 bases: TGTGCCAGCAGCTTGGGAGGTAGCGGGAGGGCCACGAATGAGCAGTTCTTC.

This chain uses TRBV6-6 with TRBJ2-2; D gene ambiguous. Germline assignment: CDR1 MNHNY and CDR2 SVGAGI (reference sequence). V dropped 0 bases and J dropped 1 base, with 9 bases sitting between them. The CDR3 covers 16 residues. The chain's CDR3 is CASSYSRRLNTGELFF. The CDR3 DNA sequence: TGTGCCAGCAGTTACTCGAGGCGGCTGAACACCGGGGAGCTGTTTTTT.

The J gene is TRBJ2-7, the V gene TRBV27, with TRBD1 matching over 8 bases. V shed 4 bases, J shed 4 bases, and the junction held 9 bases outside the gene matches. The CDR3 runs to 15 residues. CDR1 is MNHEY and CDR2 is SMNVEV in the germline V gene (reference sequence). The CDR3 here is CASSSPDRASYEQYF. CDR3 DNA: TGTGCCAGCAGTTCCCCGGACAGGGCCTCTTACGAGCAGTACTTC.

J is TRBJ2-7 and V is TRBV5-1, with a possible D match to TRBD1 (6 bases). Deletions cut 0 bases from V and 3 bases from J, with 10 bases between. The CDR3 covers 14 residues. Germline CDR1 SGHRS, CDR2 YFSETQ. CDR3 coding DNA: TGCGCCAGCAGCTTGGCGCCAGGGGACTACGAGCAGTACGTC. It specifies CASSLAPGDYEQYV.

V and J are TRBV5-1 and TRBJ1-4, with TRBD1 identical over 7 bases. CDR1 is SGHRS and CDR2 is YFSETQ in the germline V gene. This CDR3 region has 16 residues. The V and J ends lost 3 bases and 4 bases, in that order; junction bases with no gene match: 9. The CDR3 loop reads CASSSSGTANNEKLFF. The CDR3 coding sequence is TGCGCCAGCAGCTCTTCCGGGACAGCTAATAATGAAAAACTGTTTTTT.

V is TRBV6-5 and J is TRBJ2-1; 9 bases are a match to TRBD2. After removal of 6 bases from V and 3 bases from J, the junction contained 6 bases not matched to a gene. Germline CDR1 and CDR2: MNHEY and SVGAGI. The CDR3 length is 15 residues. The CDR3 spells CASSTSGRFYNEQFF. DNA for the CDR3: TGTGCCAGCAGCACCAGCGGGAGGTTCTACAATGAGCAGTTCTTC.

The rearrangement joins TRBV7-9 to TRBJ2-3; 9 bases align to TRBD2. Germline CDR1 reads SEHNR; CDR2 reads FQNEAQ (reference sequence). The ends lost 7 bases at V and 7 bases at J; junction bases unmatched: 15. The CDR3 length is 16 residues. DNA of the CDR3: TGTGCCAGCACCCTTGACCCAGCGGGAGGCCCATATACGCAGTATTTT. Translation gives CASTLDPAGGPYTQYF.

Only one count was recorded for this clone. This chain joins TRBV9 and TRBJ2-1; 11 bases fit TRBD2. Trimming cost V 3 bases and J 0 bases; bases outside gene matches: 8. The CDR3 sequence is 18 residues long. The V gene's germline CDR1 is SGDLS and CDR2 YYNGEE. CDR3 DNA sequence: TGTGCCAGCAGCGGACCCTTAGCGGGAGGGAGCTCCTACAATGAGCAGTTCTTC. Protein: CASSGPLAGGSSYNEQFF.

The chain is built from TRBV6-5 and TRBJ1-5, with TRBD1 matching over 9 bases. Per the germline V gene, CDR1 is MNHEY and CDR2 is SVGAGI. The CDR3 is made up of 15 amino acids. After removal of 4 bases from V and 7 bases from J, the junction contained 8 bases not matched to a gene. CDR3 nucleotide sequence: TGTGCCAGCAGTTCCCCCCGACAGGGGGGCCAGCCCCAGCATTTT. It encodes CASSSPRQGGQPQHF.